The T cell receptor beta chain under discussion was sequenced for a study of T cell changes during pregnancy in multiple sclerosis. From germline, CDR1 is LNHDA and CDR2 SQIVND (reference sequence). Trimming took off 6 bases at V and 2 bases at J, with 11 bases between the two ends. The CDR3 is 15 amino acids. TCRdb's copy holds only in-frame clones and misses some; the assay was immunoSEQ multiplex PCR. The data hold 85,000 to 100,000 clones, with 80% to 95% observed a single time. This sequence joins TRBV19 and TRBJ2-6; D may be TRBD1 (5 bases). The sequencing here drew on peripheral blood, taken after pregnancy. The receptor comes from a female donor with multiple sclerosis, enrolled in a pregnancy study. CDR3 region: CASRKQAPGANVLTF. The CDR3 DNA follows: TGTGCCAGTAGGAAACAGGCGCCTGGGGCCAACGTCCTGACTTTC. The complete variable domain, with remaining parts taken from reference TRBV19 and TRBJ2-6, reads DGGITQSPKYLFRKEGQNVTLSCEQNLNHDAMYWYRQDPGQGLRLIYYSQIVNDFQKGDIAEGYSVSREKKESFPLTVTSAQKNPTAFYLCASRKQAPGANVLTFGAGSRLTVL.